This T cell receptor beta chain was sequenced during a study of T-cell memory formation after mild COVID-19. Germline-derived CDR1 and CDR2 are MGHRA and YSYEKL. V was clipped by 0 bases and J by 9 bases; unmatched bases: 10. The CDR3 is made up of 17 amino acids. TCRdb reprocessed the 5' RACE reads via MiXCR and lists one record per CDR3 protein. Among about 610,000 distinct CDR3 sequences listed, around 15% were seen once. This chain joins TRBV4-1 and TRBJ1-6; TRBD1 matches at 8 bases. The TCR was taken from an adult woman who had mild COVID-19 (a few samples of this study predate the infection). Cell type and time point are not known. The sample taken for sequencing was PBMCs or a T cell subset sorted from them (not recorded which). The chain's CDR3 is CASSQDPRTGLSSPLHF. CDR3 nucleotide sequence: TGCGCCAGCAGCCAAGATCCCAGGACAGGGTTAAGTTCACCCCTCCACTTT.